Shown below are 19 T cell receptor beta chains from a single sample sequenced in a study of blood T cell repertoires in COVID-19. TCRdb keeps only in-frame clones here, not all; method: immunoSEQ multiplex PCR. This sample carries a few hundred thousand clones, 70% to 90% of them seen once, and the ten largest clones take about 0.9%. Specimen: peripheral blood. The origin of the receptors is a human donor with COVID-19, enrolled during active disease. The donor label of this sample is uncertain.

V and J are TRBV29-1 and TRBJ2-3; TRBD2 matches 8 bases. Looked up from germline, CDR1 is SQVTM and CDR2 is ANQGSEA. The CDR3 spans 13 residues. Trimming cost V 6 bases and J 5 bases; bases outside gene matches: 7. The chain's CDR3 is CSVRLAGGDTQYF. The DNA of the CDR3 is TGCAGCGTCCGTCTAGCGGGTGGAGATACGCAGTATTTT.

The chain carries TRBV24-1 and TRBJ2-1; the match to TRBD2 covers 11 bases. J gave up 3 bases and V 6 bases, and 0 bases lay outside the gene matches. The germline CDR1 and CDR2 sequences are KGHDR and SFDVKD. The CDR3 extends over 14 amino acids. CDR3 protein: CATSLAGGYNEQFF. CDR3 in DNA: TGTGCCACCAGTCTAGCGGGAGGCTACAATGAGCAGTTCTTC.

This clone was seen only once. The chain uses TRBV30 and TRBJ2-1, with 11 bases fitting TRBD2. The V segment lost 8 bases and the J segment 6 bases; nucleotides outside the gene matches: 6. Germline-derived CDR1 and CDR2 are GTSNPN and SVGIG (reference sequence). The CDR3 length is 13 residues. The CDR3 nucleotides are TGTGCCGGGGGGCTAGCGGGAGGCAATGAGCAGTTCTTC. Its translation is CAGGLAGGNEQFF.

This clone was picked up one time. This rearrangement joins TRBV13 to TRBJ2-5; 9 positions agree with TRBD2. The V gene's germline CDR1 is PRHDT and CDR2 FYEKMQ (reference sequence). V gave up 0 bases and J gave up 5 bases; unmatched junction bases: 7. The CDR3 totals 16 residues. The CDR3 spells CASSLGAGGGMETQYF. DNA of the CDR3: TGTGCCAGCAGCTTAGGTGCGGGAGGGGGGATGGAGACCCAGTACTTC.

The chain uses TRBV3-1 (or the pseudogene TRBV3-2) and TRBJ1-1; the D is unclear. The CDR3 contains 16 residues. The V end lost 3 bases, the J end lost 1 base, and 15 bases lay between the germline ends. Germline assignment: CDR1 LGHDT and CDR2 YNNKEL (reference sequence). The DNA of the CDR3 is TGTGCCAGCAGCCAGAGGCTGTCCAAGCAGAACACTGAAGCTTTCTTT. Protein: CASSQRLSKQNTEAFF.

The chain employs TRBV27 and TRBJ1-5; D unresolved. Germline CDR1 MNHEY, CDR2 SMNVEV (reference sequence). The CDR3 is made up of 13 amino acids. V lost 5 bases and J 1 base, leaving 6 bases between the germline ends. The CDR3 loop is CASSHGSNQPQHF. CDR3 DNA sequence: TGTGCCAGCAGTCACGGGAGCAATCAGCCCCAGCATTTT.

This clone was seen once. The chain couples TRBV29-1 to TRBJ1-2; D is possibly TRBD1 (6 bases). V lost 1 base to trimming and J lost 5 bases, with 20 bases between them. CDR3 length: 16 amino acids. Per germline, CDR1 SQVTM and CDR2 ANQGSEA. CDR3 protein: CSVEVGTGHNPYGYTF. CDR3 DNA: TGCAGCGTTGAAGTGGGGACGGGACACAACCCTTATGGCTACACCTTC.

V gene TRBV10-3 combines with J gene TRBJ1-1, with 7 bases aligning to TRBD1. This CDR3 spans 18 amino acids. CDR1 and CDR2 (germline): ENHRY, SYGVKD. V shed 6 bases, J shed 0 bases, and the junction held 16 bases outside the gene matches. The CDR3 loop is CAIRDSDRRGGLNTEAFF. CDR3 bases: TGTGCCATCAGGGATTCGGACAGGCGGGGGGGTTTGAACACTGAAGCTTTCTTT.

The chain employs TRBV6-5 and TRBJ2-5; TRBD2 matches at 8 bases. V lost 4 bases, J lost 3 bases, and 7 bases stayed unmatched. Germline lookup yields CDR1 MNHEY and CDR2 SVGAGI. The CDR3 runs to 15 residues. CDR3 nucleotide sequence: TGTGCCAGCAGTTTCGGGGCGGGGGGCGAAGAGACCCAGTACTTC. Residues: CASSFGAGGEETQYF.

The V and J genes are TRBV11-2 and TRBJ1-2; TRBD1 might be the D (5 bases). Germline loops: CDR1 SGHAT, CDR2 FQNNGV. Trimming pared 5 bases from V and 8 bases from J, leaving 12 bases between. CDR3 size: 12 residues. CDR3 loop: CASSPQGEGYTF. As DNA, the CDR3 is TGTGCCAGCAGCCCCCAGGGTGAGGGCTACACCTTC.

The gene calls are TRBV6-5 and TRBJ1-2, with a possible D match to TRBD1 (6 bases). This CDR3 is built from 15 residues. V was clipped by 4 bases and J by 7 bases, with 19 bases between them. Germline V gene lookup returns CDR1 MNHEY and CDR2 SVGAGI. In nucleotides, the CDR3 is TGTGCCAGCAGTTCACTGACAGGCACTGCTGCTGGCTACACCTTC. It is translated as CASSSLTGTAAGYTF.

V and J are TRBV2 and TRBJ2-7; maybe TRBD2 (6 bases). From germline, CDR1 is SNHLY and CDR2 FYNNEI. The V and J ends lost 7 bases and 4 bases respectively, with 8 bases between them. CDR3 length equals 11 residues. The CDR3 sequence: CASTSEYEQYF. For the CDR3, the DNA is TGTGCCAGCACTAGCGAGTACGAGCAGTACTTC.

The rearrangement joins TRBV9 to TRBJ2-2; 9 nucleotides match TRBD2. The V gene end was trimmed by 0 bases and the J gene end by 3 bases; junction bases not matched to a gene: 3. The CDR3 consists of 16 residues. Looked up from germline, CDR1 is SGDLS and CDR2 is YYNGEE. The CDR3 bases are TGTGCCAGCAGCGTAGAATTAGCGGGAGACACCGGGGAGCTGTTTTTT. Its translation is CASSVELAGDTGELFF. Variable domain in full (rest from reference TRBV9 and TRBJ2-2): DSGVTQTPKHLITATGQRVTLRCSPRSGDLSVYWYQQSLDQGLQFLIQYYNGEERAKGNILERFSAQQFPDLHSELNLSSLELGDSALYFCASSVELAGDTGELFFGEGSRLTVL.

The rearrangement links TRBV27 to TRBJ2-1, with 8 bases that match TRBD1. Germline V gene lookup returns CDR1 MNHEY and CDR2 SMNVEV (reference sequence). Trimming cost V 2 bases and J 1 base; bases outside gene matches: 10. The CDR3 length is 18 residues. CDR3 nucleotides: TGTGCCAGCAGTTTAGGACAGGGACTGGTCGGGTCCTACAATGAGCAGTTCTTC. Translating it yields CASSLGQGLVGSYNEQFF.

Here the CDR3 DNA reads TGCAGTGCTAGTCCCCTTACAGGTATCTACGAGCAGTACTTC. Amino acid sequence: CSASPLTGIYEQYF. The chain combines TRBV20-1 with TRBJ2-7; a possible D gene is TRBD1 (5 bases). Trimming cost V 3 bases and J 3 bases, with 15 bases left between them. Germline assignment: CDR1 DFQATT and CDR2 SNEGSKA (reference sequence). The length of the CDR3 is 14 residues.

The chain couples TRBV2 to TRBJ2-6, with D possibly matching TRBD1 (6 bases). Trimming pared 5 bases from V and 1 base from J, leaving 12 bases between. The germline gives CDR1 SNHLY, CDR2 FYNNEI. CDR3 length: 16 amino acids. The CDR3 nucleotides are TGTGCCAGCAGTCCGTATACAGGGTCTGGGGCCAACGTCCTGACTTTC. Residues: CASSPYTGSGANVLTF.

V gene TRBV5-6 combines with J gene TRBJ1-3; D is ambiguous. The CDR3 covers 16 residues. Germline-derived CDR1 and CDR2 are SGHDT and YYEEEE. Trimming removed 1 base at V and 1 base at J, with 12 bases between. This CDR3 reads CASSLLGTSSGNTIYF. Here the CDR3 DNA reads TGTGCCAGCAGCTTGCTAGGAACATCGTCTGGAAACACCATATATTTT.

This chain uses TRBV7-9 with TRBJ2-5; 10 nucleotides line up with TRBD2. The V and J ends lost 5 bases and 4 bases, in that order; junction bases with no gene match: 7. The CDR3 loop spans 15 amino acids. Germline loops: CDR1 SEHNR, CDR2 FQNEAQ (reference sequence). DNA for the CDR3: TGTGCCAGCAGCCATGGGACTAGCGAAAGAGAGACCCAGTACTTC. It yields the protein CASSHGTSERETQYF.

The V gene is TRBV11-3, the J gene TRBJ1-1; D unclear. Between the trimmed V and J ends, which lost 1 base and 0 bases, there was a span of 9 bases. The germline gives CDR1 SGHNT, CDR2 YENEEA. The CDR3 length is 15 residues. CDR3 nucleotides: TGTGCCAGCAGCTTAGGGGCGGGGATGAACACTGAAGCTTTCTTT. This gives the protein CASSLGAGMNTEAFF.